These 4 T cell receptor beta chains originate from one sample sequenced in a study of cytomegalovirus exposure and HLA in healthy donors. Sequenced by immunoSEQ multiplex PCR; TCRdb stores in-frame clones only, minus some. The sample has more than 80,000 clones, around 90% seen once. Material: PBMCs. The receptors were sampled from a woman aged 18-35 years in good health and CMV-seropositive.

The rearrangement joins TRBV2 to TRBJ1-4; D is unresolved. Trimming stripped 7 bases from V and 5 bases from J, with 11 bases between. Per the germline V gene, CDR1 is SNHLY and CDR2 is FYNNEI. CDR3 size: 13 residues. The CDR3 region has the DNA TGTGCCAGCATGGGCACGGAAAATGAAAAACTGTTTTTT. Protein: CASMGTENEKLFF.

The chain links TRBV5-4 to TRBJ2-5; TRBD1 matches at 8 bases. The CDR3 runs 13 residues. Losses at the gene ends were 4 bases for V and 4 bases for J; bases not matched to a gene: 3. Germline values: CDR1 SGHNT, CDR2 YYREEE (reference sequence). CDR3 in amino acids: CASSATGVETQYF. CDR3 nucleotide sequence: TGTGCCAGCAGCGCGACAGGGGTAGAGACCCAGTACTTC.

The CDR3 loop is CASRGQTLYEQYF. The CDR3 DNA sequence: TGTGCCAGCAGGGGACAGACCCTATACGAGCAGTACTTC. The chain combines TRBV2 with TRBJ2-7, with 7 positions matching TRBD1. CDR1 and CDR2 (germline): SNHLY, FYNNEI. The CDR3 loop spans 13 amino acids. J gave up 4 bases and V 6 bases, and 6 bases lay outside the gene matches.

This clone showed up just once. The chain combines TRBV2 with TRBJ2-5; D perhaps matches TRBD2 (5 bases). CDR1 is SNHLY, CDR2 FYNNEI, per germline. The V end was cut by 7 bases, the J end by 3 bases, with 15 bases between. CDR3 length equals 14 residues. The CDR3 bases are TGTGCCAGCATACAAGCGGTTGGGGAAGAGACCCAGTACTTC. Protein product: CASIQAVGEETQYF.